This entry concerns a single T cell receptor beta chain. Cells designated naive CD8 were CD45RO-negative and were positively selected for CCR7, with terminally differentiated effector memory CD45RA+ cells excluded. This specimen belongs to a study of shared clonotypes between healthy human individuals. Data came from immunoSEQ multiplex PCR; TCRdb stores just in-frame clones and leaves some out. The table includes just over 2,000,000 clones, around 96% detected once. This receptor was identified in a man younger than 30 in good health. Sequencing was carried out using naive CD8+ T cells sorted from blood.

Here the CDR3 reads CASSGTGGAYGYTF. DNA of the CDR3: TGTGCCAGCAGCGGAACAGGGGGCGCGTATGGCTACACCTTC. This chain connects TRBV7-9 to TRBJ1-2, with 9 bases identical to TRBD1. Germline V CDR1 and CDR2: SEHNR, FQNEAQ (reference sequence). The CDR3 sequence is 14 residues long. After removal of 5 bases from V and 5 bases from J, the junction contained 6 bases not matched to a gene.